This TCR beta chain was sequenced during a study of beta chain features in type 1 diabetes. Study results and caveats: The similarity of naive, central memory and Treg TCRB repertoires appeared greater among patients than among healthy donors. All four CD4+ subsets of Type 1 diabetes patients contained TCRB CDR3s that were moderately but significantly shorter.

This clone was observed a few times. What it recognizes is unknown. Looked up from germline, CDR1 is SGHNT and CDR2 is YENEEA. The CDR3 has 15 residues. Trimming at V came to 1 base and at J to 6 bases, leaving 2 bases not matched to a gene. Sequenced material consisted of expressed TCRB transcripts (all of the isolated RNA was reverse transcribed). Profiling relied on immunoSEQ multiplex PCR, and the TCRdb table lists in-frame clones only, not all of them. The table lists about 340,000 clones, approximately 13% of them singletons. There was one heparinised blood draw per donor, averaging approximately 120 mL. Each sorted population was over 95% pure.

The sample taken for sequencing was naive CD4+ T cells from blood. This sequence was found in a woman aged 18-30 years with type 1 diabetes. V usage is TRBV11-3 and J usage is TRBJ2-1; TRBD2 matches at 11 bases. CDR3 amino acids: CASSLAGTSGNEQFF. For the CDR3, the DNA is TGTGCCAGCAGCTTAGCGGGGACTAGCGGCAATGAGCAGTTCTTC. Full variable domain (outside the CDR3, taken from reference TRBV11-3 and TRBJ2-1): EAGVVQSPRYKIIEKKQPVAFWCNPISGHNTLYWYLQNLGQGPELLIRYENEEAVDDSQLPKDRFSAERLKGVDSTLKIQPAELGDSAVYLCASSLAGTSGNEQFFGPGTRLTVL.